The 4 T cell receptor beta chains listed next were all sequenced from one sample in a study of cytomegalovirus exposure and HLA in healthy donors. Researchers ran the PCR with 60 Vbeta and 13 Jbeta primers. Data came from immunoSEQ multiplex PCR; TCRdb stores just in-frame clones and leaves some out. The sample consists of 120,000 or so clones, approximately 78% of them appearing once. Sequenced input: PBMCs. The receptor set was obtained from a woman aged 25 to 39 in good health and CMV-seronegative.

This clone was seen only once. The CDR3 bases are TGTGCCAGCAGCCAAAATCAGGGGGCGGGCAATCAGCCCCAGCATTTT. Protein: CASSQNQGAGNQPQHF. The rearrangement links TRBV5-6 to TRBJ1-5; 8 bases are shared with TRBD1. Per germline, CDR1 SGHDT and CDR2 YYEEEE. The CDR3 loop spans 16 amino acids. The J segment lost 2 bases and the V segment lost 4 bases, leaving 8 bases of the junction unmatched.

The chain uses TRBV7-2 and TRBJ2-1; the match to TRBD1 covers 7 bases. CDR1 is SGHTA, CDR2 FQGNSA, per germline. The trim removed 4 bases at V and 7 bases at J, leaving 13 bases unmatched. This CDR3 is 16 amino acids long. CDR3 amino acids: CASSYPGTANRNEQFF. The CDR3 DNA reads as TGTGCCAGCAGCTACCCCGGGACAGCTAATAGAAATGAGCAGTTCTTC. Supplemented by reference TRBV7-2 and TRBJ2-1, the full variable domain reads GAGVSQSPSNKVTEKGKDVELRCDPISGHTALYWYRQSLGQGLEFLIYFQGNSAPDKSGLPSDRFSAERTGGSVSTLTIQRTQQEDSAVYLCASSYPGTANRNEQFFGPGTRLTVL.

The V call is TRBV29-1, the J call TRBJ2-1, with TRBD2 as a possible D gene (7 bases). The CDR3 length is 14 residues. Looked up from germline, CDR1 is SQVTM and CDR2 is ANQGSEA. V lost 6 bases to trimming and J lost 3 bases, with 15 bases between them. CDR3 loop: CSVKAGAVYNEQFF. The CDR3 DNA reads as TGCAGCGTCAAGGCGGGGGCGGTCTACAATGAGCAGTTCTTC.

The genes are TRBV5-6 and TRBJ1-2, with D unresolved. Trimming shortened V by 1 base and J by 2 bases, and 6 bases separated the two germline ends. This CDR3 spans 13 amino acids. Looked up from germline, CDR1 is SGHDT and CDR2 is YYEEEE. This CDR3 is CASSLQVNYGYTF. The CDR3 DNA follows: TGTGCCAGCAGCTTGCAGGTGAACTATGGCTACACCTTC.